This TCR beta chain originates from a study of T-cell memory formation after mild COVID-19. General study points: Largely, contracting CD4+ clones fell within CM and EM, and contracting CD8+ clones within EMRA. SARS-CoV-2 specificity was not confirmed for second-wave clones peaking on day 37.

The CDR3 spans 15 residues. J gave up 4 bases and V 4 bases, and 9 bases lay outside the gene matches. The germline V gene encodes CDR1 SGDLS and CDR2 YYNGEE. As for this clonotype: Its matching antigen is unknown.

TCRdb re-derived calls from the 5' RACE reads in MiXCR, one entry per CDR3 protein. Of hundreds of thousands of distinct CDR3 sequences listed, 20% to 25% were seen once; the top ten hold 7% to 9%. Sequenced: PBMCs or a T cell subset sorted from them (not recorded which). This clonotype originated in an adult woman who had mild COVID-19 (a few samples of this study predate the infection). Cell type and time point are not known. This rearrangement joins TRBV9 to TRBJ2-7, with 9 nucleotides matching TRBD1. The CDR3 spells CASSPGTGREYEQYF. CDR3 DNA: TGTGCCAGCAGCCCCGGGACAGGGAGGGAGTACGAGCAGTACTTC.